This passage covers 32 T cell receptor beta chains from one sample sequenced in a study of T cells in Graves' hyperthyroidism and ophthalmopathy. Amplified TCR beta CDR3 regions derived from RNA transcripts. RT-PCR in the first round (using the HTBI primer set) targeted the TCR CDR3. TCRdb re-derived calls from the multiplex PCR reads in MiXCR, one entry per CDR3 protein. The data show about 640,000 distinct CDR3 sequences, around 21% seen once. The sequencing input was blood. Source of these receptors: a man between 25 and 39 years old with Graves' ophthalmopathy.

In this sample, this clonotype turned up a few times. The chain carries TRBV29-1 and TRBJ2-2; 8 bases line up with TRBD2. Losses at the gene ends were 5 bases for V and 1 base for J; bases not matched to a gene: 12. CDR1 is SQVTM, CDR2 ANQGSEA, per germline. CDR3 length equals 17 residues. Here the CDR3 reads CSVPGRGAGMNTGELFF. The CDR3 DNA follows: TGCAGCGTTCCCGGGAGGGGGGCCGGTATGAACACCGGGGAGCTGTTTTTT.

The chain recombines TRBV6-5 with TRBJ2-2; 10 bases agree with TRBD2. CDR1 and CDR2 (germline): MNHEY, SVGAGI. V lost 2 bases to trimming and J lost 5 bases; unmatched junction nucleotides: 5. This CDR3 has 16 residues. CDR3 in amino acids: CASSYGISGRTGELFF. For the CDR3, the DNA is TGTGCCAGCAGTTACGGGATTAGCGGGAGGACCGGGGAGCTGTTTTTT.

The V gene is TRBV11-2, the J gene TRBJ1-4; D call uncertain. This CDR3 is built from 13 residues. Trimming shortened V by 1 base and J by 12 bases, and 12 bases separated the two germline ends. Germline values: CDR1 SGHAT, CDR2 FQNNGV. CDR3 sequence: CASSLVARGELFF. The CDR3 region has the DNA TGTGCCAGCAGCTTAGTCGCACGGGGTGAACTGTTTTTT.

The sample holds one count of this clonotype. CDR3 residues: CAISEDVIGDTEAFF. CDR3 nucleotides: TGTGCCATCAGTGAGGACGTGATTGGGGACACTGAAGCTTTCTTT. The chain links TRBV10-3 to TRBJ1-1; D call uncertain. The germline V gene encodes CDR1 ENHRY and CDR2 SYGVKD. The CDR3 is 15 residues long. Trimming removed 2 bases at V and 3 bases at J, with 13 bases between.

Details on this clonotype: At one of its ends the junction is not consistent with the germline gene, which may arise from a read error. This chain joins TRBV20-1 and TRBJ2-7, with 7 bases identical to TRBD1. Germline values: CDR1 DFQATT, CDR2 SNEGSKA (reference sequence). The CDR3 covers 16 residues. CDR3 DNA: TGCAGTGCTCGACAGACAGGGTACGGGGTACAGTACGGGCAGTACTTC. It translates to CSARQTGYGVQYGQYF.

This clonotype turned up a few times. This sequence joins TRBV7-6 and TRBJ2-3; 9 bases agree with TRBD2. This CDR3 region has 16 residues. Germline CDR1 reads SGHVS; CDR2 reads FNYEAQ. V shed 1 base and J 5 bases; nucleotides not matched to a gene: 7. CDR3 DNA: TGTGCCAGCAGCTTAGGGGTTAGCGGGAGAGGAGATACGCAGTATTTT. Translation gives CASSLGVSGRGDTQYF.

This clonotype was seen many times. V usage is TRBV6-2 or TRBV6-3 and J usage is TRBJ1-1; unclear D gene. Germline values: CDR1 MNHEY, CDR2 SVGEGT. CDR3 length: 15 residues. V lost 6 bases, J lost 1 base, and 15 bases lay in between. CDR3 sequence: CASSTRGVGNTEAFF. CDR3 bases: TGTGCCAGCAGCACCAGAGGAGTGGGGAACACTGAAGCTTTCTTT.

This clonotype was seen only a few times. This chain joins TRBV6-1 and TRBJ2-5, with 8 nucleotides matching TRBD2. The CDR3 runs 15 residues. Germline assignment: CDR1 MNHNS and CDR2 SASEGT. The junction had 7 bases not matched to a gene; V was cut back by 2 bases and J by 5 bases. Written as DNA, the CDR3 is TGTGCCAGCAGTGAAAACGGGAGGGCCCGGGAGACCCAGTACTTC. It codes for CASSENGRARETQYF.

This clonotype was counted a few times. The V and J genes are TRBV27 and TRBJ2-7; D is perhaps TRBD2 (5 bases). Germline V CDR1 and CDR2: MNHEY, SMNVEV (reference sequence). This CDR3 comprises 13 residues. Trimming pared 6 bases from V and 6 bases from J, leaving 15 bases between. This CDR3 is CASSHQLGVEQYF. CDR3 coding DNA: TGTGCCAGCAGCCACCAACTAGGCGTCGAGCAGTACTTC.

V gene TRBV7-2 combines with J gene TRBJ2-2, with D unclear. The length of the CDR3 is 14 residues. The germline gives CDR1 SGHTA, CDR2 FQGNSA. V shed 4 bases and J shed 6 bases, with 12 bases lying between them. CDR3 sequence: CASSSGLNPGELFF. CDR3 coding DNA: TGTGCCAGCAGCTCGGGCCTGAATCCCGGGGAGCTGTTTTTT.

This rearrangement joins TRBV6-2 or TRBV6-3 to TRBJ2-7; no definite D call. Germline CDR1 is MNHEY and CDR2 is SVGEGT. The CDR3 consists of 15 residues. Between the trimmed V and J ends, which lost 2 bases and 2 bases, there was a span of 13 bases. CDR3 amino acids: CASSYGAGSPYEQYF. CDR3 sequence (DNA): TGTGCCAGCAGTTACGGTGCAGGATCTCCCTACGAGCAGTACTTC.

This chain uses TRBV30 with TRBJ2-7, with a possible D match to TRBD2 (5 bases). This CDR3 is built from 12 residues. Trimming shortened V by 0 bases and J by 6 bases, and 9 bases separated the two germline ends. The V gene's germline CDR1 is GTSNPN and CDR2 SVGIG (reference sequence). The CDR3, as DNA: TGTGCCTGGAGTGTCGACTACCCCGAGCAGTACTTC. Translation gives CAWSVDYPEQYF.

The sample holds a few counts of this clonotype. The chain carries TRBV6-5 and TRBJ1-6; 8 positions agree with TRBD1. The CDR3 extends over 19 amino acids. Germline trimming cut 1 base from V and 1 base from J; bases unmatched to any gene: 9. From germline, CDR1 is MNHEY and CDR2 SVGAGI. CDR3 DNA sequence: TGTGCCAGCAGTTACTATATGGACAGGGCGGAGTCCTATAATTCACCCCTCCACTTT. Its translation: CASSYYMDRAESYNSPLHF.

This rearrangement joins TRBV5-1 to TRBJ2-4; tentatively, D is TRBD2 (5 bases). The CDR3 is 14 residues long. Trimming cost V 3 bases and J 3 bases, with 10 bases left between them. Germline CDR1 reads SGHRS; CDR2 reads YFSETQ. The CDR3 region is CASSSLADKNIQYF. In nucleotides, the CDR3 is TGCGCCAGCAGCTCGCTAGCAGACAAAAACATTCAGTACTTC.

The gene calls are TRBV28 and TRBJ2-1; perhaps D is TRBD1 or TRBD2 (5 bases each). The length of the CDR3 is 15 residues. V was trimmed by 7 bases and J by 0 bases, leaving 13 bases between them. The germline V gene has CDR1 MDHEN and CDR2 SYDVKM. DNA of the CDR3: TGTGCCAGCAACTTGTGGGGGAGCTCCTACAATGAGCAGTTCTTC. It is translated as CASNLWGSSYNEQFF.

This clonotype was observed a handful of times. The CDR3 reads CASKKDRGTGELFF. CDR3 nucleotides: TGTGCCAGCAAGAAAGACAGGGGGACCGGGGAGCTGTTTTTT. The chain is built from TRBV28 and TRBJ2-2; 9 positions match TRBD1. Trimming cost V 7 bases and J 5 bases; bases outside gene matches: 5. The CDR3 spans 14 residues. CDR1 is MDHEN, CDR2 SYDVKM, per germline.

This clonotype appeared a few times. V is TRBV7-9 and J is TRBJ1-1, with D unresolved. Germline CDR1 and CDR2: SEHNR and FQNEAQ (reference sequence). Deletions cut 5 bases from V and 11 bases from J, with 18 bases between. The CDR3 runs to 13 residues. CDR3 sequence: CASSIPRDGVAFF. CDR3 sequence (DNA): TGTGCCAGCAGCATCCCGAGGGATGGAGTGGCTTTCTTT.

This clonotype was detected a few times. The chain employs TRBV19 and TRBJ1-1; weak D call: TRBD1 (6 bases). The CDR3 runs 14 residues. Germline CDR1 is LNHDA and CDR2 is SQIVND (reference sequence). The ends were cut back, 8 bases at V and 1 base at J, with 14 bases in the middle. CDR3 loop: CASRPGRGNTEAFF. CDR3 coding DNA: TGTGCCAGTCGCCCTGGCAGGGGGAACACTGAAGCTTTCTTT.

This rearrangement joins TRBV4-1 to TRBJ1-2, with D unresolved. Between the trimmed V and J ends, which lost 4 bases and 4 bases, there was a span of 16 bases. This CDR3 is built from 15 residues. Germline V lookup: CDR1 MGHRA, CDR2 YSYEKL. The CDR3 loop reads CASSPQDGLGYGYTF. CDR3 DNA sequence: TGCGCCAGCAGCCCCCAAGACGGGTTAGGCTATGGCTACACCTTC.

This clonotype was seen a handful of times. The chain has TRBV30 and TRBJ2-7; tentatively, D is TRBD1 (6 bases). This CDR3 has 14 amino acids. Germline-derived CDR1 and CDR2 are GTSNPN and SVGIG (reference sequence). The V end was cut by 8 bases, the J end by 2 bases, with 19 bases between. In DNA, the CDR3 is TGTGCCAGCAGCGCGTCGACAGGACCCTACGAGCAGTACTTC. Encoded protein: CASSASTGPYEQYF.

This clonotype was detected many times. The V and J genes are TRBV5-1 and TRBJ1-1; no clear D gene. CDR3 size: 14 residues. The V gene's germline CDR1 is SGHRS and CDR2 YFSETQ. V lost 4 bases to trimming and J lost 3 bases, with 13 bases between them. The CDR3 DNA follows: TGCGCCAGCAGCCCTCCCGCAGCTGACACTGAAGCTTTCTTT. As protein: CASSPPAADTEAFF.

This clonotype was counted at least ten times. The chain combines TRBV10-3 with TRBJ1-1, with unresolved D. Germline CDR1 and CDR2: ENHRY and SYGVKD. This CDR3 has 13 amino acids. V was pared by 4 bases and J by 0 bases, with 6 bases between. The CDR3 here is CAISGVMNTEAFF. CDR3 in DNA: TGTGCCATCAGTGGGGTGATGAACACTGAAGCTTTCTTT.

This clonotype showed up just a few times. The chain uses TRBV6-2 or TRBV6-3 and TRBJ1-4; D gene uncertain. The V gene's germline CDR1 is MNHEY and CDR2 SVGEGT. The CDR3 has 15 amino acids. Trimming pared 5 bases from V and 7 bases from J, leaving 17 bases between. CDR3 DNA: TGTGCCAGCAGTCAACACAGAAGGGCTGGTGAAAAACTGTTTTTT. Amino acids: CASSQHRRAGEKLFF.

The rearrangement joins TRBV9 to TRBJ2-2, with a weak D call TRBD1 (6 bases). The V gene lost 6 bases and the J gene lost 1 base, with 10 bases spanning the gap. The V gene's germline CDR1 is SGDLS and CDR2 YYNGEE. The CDR3 runs 14 residues. In nucleotides, the CDR3 is TGTGCCAGCAAACAGGGATGGAACACCGGGGAGCTGTTTTTT. Translating gives CASKQGWNTGELFF.

The chain recombines TRBV30 with TRBJ2-7, with 9 bases fitting TRBD1. Losses at the gene ends were 4 bases for V and 5 bases for J; bases not matched to a gene: 6. The CDR3 consists of 13 residues. CDR1 GTSNPN and CDR2 SVGIG come from the germline V gene (reference sequence). The CDR3 loop reads CAWNGQGHHEQYF. The DNA of the CDR3 is TGTGCCTGGAACGGACAGGGGCACCACGAGCAGTACTTC.

There are a few counts of this clonotype. The rearrangement uses TRBV28 and TRBJ1-6; 11 bases agree with TRBD1. The V gene end was trimmed by 4 bases and the J gene end by 11 bases; junction bases not matched to a gene: 10. The CDR3 length is 16 residues. Germline loops: CDR1 MDHEN, CDR2 SYDVKM. This CDR3 is CASSSPRTGGAAPLHF. The CDR3 nucleotides are TGTGCCAGCAGTTCCCCCAGGACAGGGGGCGCGGCACCCCTCCACTTT. The entire variable domain, with the rest obtained from reference TRBV28 and TRBJ1-6, is as follows: DVKVTQSSRYLVKRTGEKVFLECVQDMDHENMFWYRQDPGLGLRLIYFSYDVKMKEKGDIPEGYSVSREKKERFSLILESASTNQTSMYLCASSSPRTGGAAPLHFGNGTRLTVT.

This clonotype was counted between two and nine times. J is TRBJ2-5 and V is TRBV30; a possible D gene is TRBD1 (7 bases). The CDR3 extends over 14 amino acids. V lost 3 bases to trimming and J lost 4 bases, with 15 bases between them. Germline V gene sequence: CDR1 GTSNPN, CDR2 SVGIG (reference sequence). CDR3 bases: TGTGCCTGGAGGATGACAGGGCGGGGAGAGACCCAGTACTTC. Amino acids: CAWRMTGRGETQYF.

This clonotype was counted at least ten times. This chain's CDR3 is CASSTVGYNEQFF. The CDR3 DNA reads TGTGCCAGCAGTACCGTCGGCTACAATGAGCAGTTCTTC. The chain uses TRBV2 and TRBJ2-1, with unresolved D. This CDR3 region has 13 residues. Germline assignment: CDR1 SNHLY and CDR2 FYNNEI. V shed 5 bases and J shed 3 bases, with 8 bases lying between them.

The gene calls are TRBV4-1 and TRBJ2-6; D remains unclear. The CDR3 spans 16 residues. Trimming left V 0 bases short and J 0 bases short, with 6 bases between. Germline CDR1 reads MGHRA; CDR2 reads YSYEKL. The CDR3 region is CASSQDQSSGANVLTF. The CDR3 nucleotides are TGCGCCAGCAGCCAAGACCAGAGCTCTGGGGCCAACGTCCTGACTTTC.

This clonotype has more than one count but fewer than ten. The chain carries TRBV9 and TRBJ2-7; either TRBD1 or TRBD2 may fit D (7 bases each). CDR3 size: 15 residues. Trimming took 3 bases from V and 4 from J, leaving 17 bases between them. In germline, CDR1 is SGDLS, CDR2 YYNGEE. The CDR3 bases are TGTGCCAGCAGCGAGGGGGCGGGAGTGGTATACGAGCAGTACTTC. Translated, it gives CASSEGAGVVYEQYF.

This clonotype was seen at least ten times. V is TRBV5-8 and J is TRBJ2-3; D not resolved. CDR1 is SGHTS and CDR2 is YDEGEE in the germline V gene. This CDR3 is 16 amino acids long. Between the trimmed V and J ends, which lost 0 bases and 0 bases, there was a span of 11 bases. The CDR3 loop reads CASSLDGGPSTDTQYF. CDR3 bases: TGTGCCAGCAGCTTGGACGGCGGTCCTAGCACAGATACGCAGTATTTT.

There are a few counts of this clonotype. V gene TRBV28 combines with J gene TRBJ1-2; D unclear. This CDR3 is built from 13 residues. Germline V lookup: CDR1 MDHEN, CDR2 SYDVKM. The V end was cut by 7 bases, the J end by 4 bases, with 13 bases between. The CDR3 here is CASTSGFGYGYTF. CDR3 bases: TGTGCCAGCACCTCAGGATTCGGCTATGGCTACACCTTC.